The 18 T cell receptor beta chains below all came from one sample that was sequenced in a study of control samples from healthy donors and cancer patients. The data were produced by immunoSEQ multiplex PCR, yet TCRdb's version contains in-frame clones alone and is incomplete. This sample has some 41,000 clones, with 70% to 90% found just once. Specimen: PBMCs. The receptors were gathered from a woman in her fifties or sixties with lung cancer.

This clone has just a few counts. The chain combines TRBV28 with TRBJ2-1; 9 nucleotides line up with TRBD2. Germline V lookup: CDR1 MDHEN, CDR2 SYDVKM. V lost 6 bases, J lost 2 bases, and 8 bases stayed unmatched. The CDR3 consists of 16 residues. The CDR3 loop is CASSLARLAAYNEQFF. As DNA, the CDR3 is TGTGCCAGCAGCTTGGCTAGACTAGCGGCCTACAATGAGCAGTTCTTC. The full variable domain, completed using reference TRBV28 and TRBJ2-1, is DVKVTQSSRYLVKRTGEKVFLECVQDMDHENMFWYRQDPGLGLRLIYFSYDVKMKEKGDIPEGYSVSREKKERFSLILESASTNQTSMYLCASSLARLAAYNEQFFGPGTRLTVL.

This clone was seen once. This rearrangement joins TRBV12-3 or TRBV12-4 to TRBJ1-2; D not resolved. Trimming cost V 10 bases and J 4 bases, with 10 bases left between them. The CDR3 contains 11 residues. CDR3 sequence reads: CATSGVYGYTF. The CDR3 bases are TGTGCCACCTCAGGAGTCTATGGCTACACCTTC.

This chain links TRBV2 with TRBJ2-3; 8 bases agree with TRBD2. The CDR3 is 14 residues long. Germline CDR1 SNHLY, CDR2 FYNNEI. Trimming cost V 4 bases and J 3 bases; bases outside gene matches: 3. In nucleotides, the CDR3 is TGTGCCAGCAGTGTGTCTAGCGGGACAGATACGCAGTATTTT. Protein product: CASSVSSGTDTQYF.

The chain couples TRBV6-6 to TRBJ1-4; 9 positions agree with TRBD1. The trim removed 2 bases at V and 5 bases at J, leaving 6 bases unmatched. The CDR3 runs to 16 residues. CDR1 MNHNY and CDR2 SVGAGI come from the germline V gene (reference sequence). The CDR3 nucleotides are TGTGCCAGCAGTTACCCGGGACAGGGCTCAAATGAAAAACTGTTTTTT. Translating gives CASSYPGQGSNEKLFF.

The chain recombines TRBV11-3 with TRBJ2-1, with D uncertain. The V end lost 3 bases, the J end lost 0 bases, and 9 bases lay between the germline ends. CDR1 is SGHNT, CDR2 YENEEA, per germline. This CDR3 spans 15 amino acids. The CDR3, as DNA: TGTGCCAGCAGCTTGGATAGGAGCTCCTACAATGAGCAGTTCTTC. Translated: CASSLDRSSYNEQFF.

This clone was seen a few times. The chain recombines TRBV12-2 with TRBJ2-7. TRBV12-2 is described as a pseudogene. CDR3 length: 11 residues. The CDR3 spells CASRFSYEQYF. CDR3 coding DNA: TGTGCAAGTCGCTTCTCCTACGAGCAGTACTTC.

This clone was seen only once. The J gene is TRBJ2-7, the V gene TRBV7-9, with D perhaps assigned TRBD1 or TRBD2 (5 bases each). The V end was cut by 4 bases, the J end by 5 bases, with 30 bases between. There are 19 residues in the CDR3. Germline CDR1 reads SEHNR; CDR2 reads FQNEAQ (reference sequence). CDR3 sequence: CASSSMDASRGPGIDEQYF. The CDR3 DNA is TGTGCCAGCAGCTCAATGGACGCAAGCCGGGGACCGGGGATTGACGAGCAGTACTTC.

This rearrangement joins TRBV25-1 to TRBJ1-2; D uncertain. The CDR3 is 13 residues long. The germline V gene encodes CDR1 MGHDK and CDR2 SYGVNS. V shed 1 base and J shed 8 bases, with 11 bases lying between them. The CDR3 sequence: CASSESLDRGYTF. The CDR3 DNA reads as TGTGCCAGCAGTGAATCGTTAGATCGGGGCTACACCTTC.

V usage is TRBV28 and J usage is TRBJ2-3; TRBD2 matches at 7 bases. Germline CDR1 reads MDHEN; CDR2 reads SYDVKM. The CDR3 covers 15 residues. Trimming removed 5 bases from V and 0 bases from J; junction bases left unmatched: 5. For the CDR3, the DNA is TGTGCCAGCAGTAGAGCGGGACTTAGCACAGATACGCAGTATTTT. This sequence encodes CASSRAGLSTDTQYF.

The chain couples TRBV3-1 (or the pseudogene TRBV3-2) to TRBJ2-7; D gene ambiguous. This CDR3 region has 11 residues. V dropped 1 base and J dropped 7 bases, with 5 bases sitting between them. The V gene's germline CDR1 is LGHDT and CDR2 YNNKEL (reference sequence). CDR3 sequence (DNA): TGTGCCAGCAGCCAAGTGGCGGAGCAGTACTTC. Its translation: CASSQVAEQYF.

CDR3 DNA: TGTGCCAGTAGTATCGGAGGATCCTACGAGCAGTACTTC. Protein sequence: CASSIGGSYEQYF. The V and J genes are TRBV19 and TRBJ2-7, with a tentative D call TRBD2 (5 bases). Between the trimmed V and J ends, which lost 3 bases and 1 base, there was a span of 7 bases. The CDR3 contains 13 residues. CDR1 is LNHDA, CDR2 SQIVND, per germline (reference sequence). The variable domain in full, completed from reference TRBV19 and TRBJ2-7, reads DGGITQSPKYLFRKEGQNVTLSCEQNLNHDAMYWYRQDPGQGLRLIYYSQIVNDFQKGDIAEGYSVSREKKESFPLTVTSAQKNPTAFYLCASSIGGSYEQYFGPGTRLTVT.

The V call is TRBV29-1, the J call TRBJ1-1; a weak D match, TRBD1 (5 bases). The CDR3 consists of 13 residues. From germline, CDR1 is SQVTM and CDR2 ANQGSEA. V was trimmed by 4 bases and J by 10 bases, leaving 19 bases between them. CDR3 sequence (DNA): TGCAGCGTTGCCCCTCGGGACGGGCGGGGAGCTTTCTTT. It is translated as CSVAPRDGRGAFF.

The CDR3 reads CASSEHGGEGIGEQFF. The CDR3 DNA is TGTGCCAGCAGTGAACATGGGGGAGAGGGTATAGGTGAGCAGTTCTTC. The genes are TRBV25-1 and TRBJ2-1; D tentatively fits TRBD1 or TRBD2 (5 bases each). In germline, CDR1 is MGHDK, CDR2 SYGVNS. The CDR3 has 16 residues. Trimming left V 2 bases short and J 9 bases short, with 20 bases between.

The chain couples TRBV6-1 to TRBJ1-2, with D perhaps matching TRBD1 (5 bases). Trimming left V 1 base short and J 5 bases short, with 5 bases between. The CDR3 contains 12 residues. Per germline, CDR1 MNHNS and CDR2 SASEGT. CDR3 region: CASSEGGYGYTF. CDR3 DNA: TGTGCCAGCAGTGAAGGGGGGTATGGCTACACCTTC.

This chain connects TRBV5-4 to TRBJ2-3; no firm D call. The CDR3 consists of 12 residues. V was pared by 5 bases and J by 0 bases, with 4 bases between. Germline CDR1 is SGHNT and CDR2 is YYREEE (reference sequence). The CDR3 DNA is TGTGCCAGCAGGATCAGCACAGATACGCAGTATTTT. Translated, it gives CASRISTDTQYF.

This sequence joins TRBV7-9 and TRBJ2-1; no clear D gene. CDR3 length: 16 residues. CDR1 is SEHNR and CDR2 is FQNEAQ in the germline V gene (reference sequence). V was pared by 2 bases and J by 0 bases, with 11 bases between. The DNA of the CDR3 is TGTGCCAGCAGCTTACCGGGCGGAAGCTCCTACAATGAGCAGTTCTTC. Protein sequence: CASSLPGGSSYNEQFF. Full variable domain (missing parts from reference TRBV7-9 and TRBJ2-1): DTGVSQNPRHKITKRGQNVTFRCDPISEHNRLYWYRQTLGQGPEFLTYFQNEAQLEKSRLLSDRFSAERPKGSFSTLEIQRTEQGDSAMYLCASSLPGGSSYNEQFFGPGTRLTVL.

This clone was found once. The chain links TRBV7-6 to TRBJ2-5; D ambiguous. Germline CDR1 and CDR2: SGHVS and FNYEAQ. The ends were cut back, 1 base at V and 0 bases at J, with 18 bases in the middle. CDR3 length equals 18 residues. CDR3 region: CASSLGFSRRSYQETQYF. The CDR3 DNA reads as TGTGCCAGCAGCTTAGGATTCTCCAGAAGATCGTACCAAGAGACCCAGTACTTC. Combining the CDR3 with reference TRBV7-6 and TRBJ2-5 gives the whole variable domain GAGVSQSPRYKVTKRGQDVALRCDPISGHVSLYWYRQALGQGPEFLTYFNYEAQQDKSGLPNDRFSAERPEGSISTLTIQRTEQRDSAMYRCASSLGFSRRSYQETQYFGPGTRLLVL.

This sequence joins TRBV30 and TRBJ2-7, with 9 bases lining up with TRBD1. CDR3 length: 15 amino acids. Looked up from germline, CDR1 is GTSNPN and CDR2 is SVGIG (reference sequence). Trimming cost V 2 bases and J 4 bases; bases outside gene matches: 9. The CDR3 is CAWSLGQGPWYEQYF. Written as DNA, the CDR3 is TGTGCCTGGAGTCTGGGACAGGGCCCGTGGTACGAGCAGTACTTC.